This TCR beta chain was identified in a study of blood T cell repertoires in COVID-19. Study details: Material from acute and convalescent COVID-19 was sourced from the United States, Italy and Spain.

V shed 1 base and J shed 3 bases, with 8 bases lying between them. CDR1 and CDR2 from the germline V gene are SNHLY and FYNNEI. This CDR3 comprises 14 residues. Original processing methods: Cell counts per sample came from amplifying reference gene primers. Some clones are missing from TCRdb's copy, which holds only in-frame ones; the method was immunoSEQ multiplex PCR. From that table come the V and J calls and clone size; the DNA was used to work out D and trimming. The table records approximately 140,000 clones, approximately 87% of them present only once. The source of this sequence is a man older than 75 with acute or convalescent COVID-19. The chain is built from TRBV2 and TRBJ2-3; D is uncertain. Sequencing was done on a sample of peripheral blood. The CDR3 here is CASSEGWRTDTQYF. The CDR3 DNA sequence: TGTGCCAGCAGTGAAGGGTGGCGGACAGATACGCAGTATTTT.